This record concerns one T cell receptor (beta chain) sequence. The CDR3 is 13 amino acids. Germline V gene sequence: CDR1 MNHEY, CDR2 SMNVEV (reference sequence). With 4 bases removed from V and 7 bases from J, the gap between germline ends came to 8 bases. The data derive from a study of molecular identifiers for immune sequencing clone quantification. In TCRdb, the PCR reads were re-called with MiXCR into one record per CDR3 protein. The table records some 580,000 distinct CDR3 sequences, over 25% of them present only once. From 20,000 to 1,000,000 sorted cells, naive CD8 libraries were generated with 10%, 30% or 50% RNA.

The sample was naive CD8+ T cells from blood, with Jurkat cell RNA spiked in. Subset noted: FACS-sorted CD8+CD4-CCR7+CD45RA+ naive T cells. The TCR sequence derives from a human donor in good health. Some libraries in this study had Jurkat cell RNA spiked in. This rearrangement joins TRBV27 to TRBJ2-6, with a tentative D call TRBD2 (5 bases). The CDR3 sequence: CASSSGIANVLTF. The DNA for the CDR3 is TGTGCCAGCAGTTCCGGGATCGCCAACGTCCTGACTTTC.